Listed below are T cell receptor beta chains from one sample, sequenced in a study of shared clonotypes between healthy human individuals. Profiled with immunoSEQ multiplex PCR; TCRdb holds only in-frame clones, not every one. In the table there are about 800,000 clones, 96% of which are singletons. Sequencing was carried out using naive CD8+ T cells sorted from blood. The receptors were sampled from a man aged 25-45 years in good health. Each CDR3 is given without its conserved first and last residue. The order of the fields is V gene, D gene, CDR3 protein. The D gene is left open where the match is weak.

v_call: TRBV4-1; d_call: NA; cdr3_aa: ASSQDPWRQETQY
v_call: TRBV27; d_call: TRBD1; cdr3_aa: ASSLTGAGDGYT
v_call: TRBV2; d_call: NA; cdr3_aa: ASSERERGQETQY
v_call: TRBV4-3; d_call: NA; cdr3_aa: ASSQDGGTSYNEQF
v_call: TRBV7-6; d_call: TRBD2; cdr3_aa: ASLGRENTGELF
v_call: TRBV27; d_call: TRBD1; cdr3_aa: ASSFLGQAGQETQY
v_call: TRBV28; d_call: TRBD2; cdr3_aa: ASSPLAVFTDTQY
v_call: TRBV10-3; d_call: NA; cdr3_aa: AISESSGTTDTQY
v_call: TRBV27; d_call: TRBD1; cdr3_aa: ASSSGGNTEAF
v_call: TRBV5-1; d_call: NA; cdr3_aa: ASSLNRQEAF
v_call: TRBV4-3; d_call: NA; cdr3_aa: ASSQAWGNEQF
v_call: TRBV7-9; d_call: TRBD1; cdr3_aa: ASSSPYGTGSYEQY
v_call: TRBV4-3; d_call: TRBD2; cdr3_aa: ASSQEGSGGIDTQY
v_call: TRBV27; d_call: NA; cdr3_aa: ASGSLGEQY
v_call: TRBV7-9; d_call: TRBD2; cdr3_aa: ASSLLAGRTGELF
v_call: TRBV5-1; d_call: NA; cdr3_aa: ASSSWTPDTQY
v_call: TRBV6-1; d_call: TRBD1; cdr3_aa: ASGTETNYGYT
v_call: TRBV6-9; d_call: TRBD1; cdr3_aa: ATGTGHTYEQY
v_call: TRBV5-5; d_call: TRBD1; cdr3_aa: ASSQRTGGGHHEQY
v_call: TRBV13; d_call: TRBD2; cdr3_aa: ASSFGLAGEVEQY
v_call: TRBV20-1; d_call: NA; cdr3_aa: SAMLGDTQF
v_call: TRBV9; d_call: NA; cdr3_aa: ASSEGSLAETQY
v_call: TRBV4-2; d_call: TRBD2; cdr3_aa: ASSQVPSGRARDTQY
v_call: TRBV7-8; d_call: NA; cdr3_aa: ATGAYSYEQY
v_call: TRBV14; d_call: NA; cdr3_aa: ASSQDTLAHPYEQY
v_call: TRBV28; d_call: NA; cdr3_aa: ASSLRWDPPEQY
v_call: TRBV29-1; d_call: NA; cdr3_aa: SAEPENYGYT
v_call: TRBV7-2; d_call: NA; cdr3_aa: ASNPTLRLGGYT
v_call: TRBV5-5; d_call: NA; cdr3_aa: ASSPDGVYGYT
v_call: TRBV6-5; d_call: TRBD1; cdr3_aa: ASSNSWDSRYEQY
v_call: TRBV28; d_call: NA; cdr3_aa: ATDFGGSYNEQF
v_call: TRBV5-5; d_call: NA; cdr3_aa: ASSSTAGAPEAF
v_call: TRBV4-1; d_call: TRBD2; cdr3_aa: ASSPGGGGSYEQY
v_call: TRBV7-3; d_call: TRBD1; cdr3_aa: ASSKDRGWNEQF
v_call: TRBV14; d_call: NA; cdr3_aa: ASSQVGTGWGHEQY
v_call: TRBV4-1; d_call: TRBD1; cdr3_aa: ASSLPPGTANTEAF
v_call: TRBV19; d_call: TRBD2; cdr3_aa: ASSNGYLAVNGGGELF